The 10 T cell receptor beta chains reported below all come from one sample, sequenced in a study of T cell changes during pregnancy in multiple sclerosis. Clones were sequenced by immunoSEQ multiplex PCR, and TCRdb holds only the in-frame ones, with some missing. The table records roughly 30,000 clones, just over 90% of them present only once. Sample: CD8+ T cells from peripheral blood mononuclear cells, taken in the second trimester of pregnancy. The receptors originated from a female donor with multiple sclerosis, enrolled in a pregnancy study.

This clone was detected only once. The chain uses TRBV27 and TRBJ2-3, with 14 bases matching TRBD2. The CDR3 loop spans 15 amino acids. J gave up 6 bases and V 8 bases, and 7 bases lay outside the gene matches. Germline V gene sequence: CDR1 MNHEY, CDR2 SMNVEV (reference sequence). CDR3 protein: CASSWTSGRPDTQYF. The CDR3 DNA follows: TGTGCCAGCTCATGGACTAGCGGGAGGCCTGATACGCAGTATTTT.

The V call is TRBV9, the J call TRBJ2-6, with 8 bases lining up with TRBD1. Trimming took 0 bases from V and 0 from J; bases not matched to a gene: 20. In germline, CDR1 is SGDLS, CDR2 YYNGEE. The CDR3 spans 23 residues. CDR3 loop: CASSVEGRYRGSQYRSGANVLTF. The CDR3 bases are TGTGCCAGCAGCGTAGAGGGTCGGTACAGGGGGTCCCAATACCGCTCTGGGGCCAACGTCCTGACTTTC.

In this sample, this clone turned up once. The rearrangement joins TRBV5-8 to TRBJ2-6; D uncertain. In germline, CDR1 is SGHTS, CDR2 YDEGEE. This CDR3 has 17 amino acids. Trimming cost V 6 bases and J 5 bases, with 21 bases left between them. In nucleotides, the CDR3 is TGTGCCAGCAATCACCTTCACACACAAAGTCGGGCCAACGTCCTGACTTTC. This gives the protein CASNHLHTQSRANVLTF.

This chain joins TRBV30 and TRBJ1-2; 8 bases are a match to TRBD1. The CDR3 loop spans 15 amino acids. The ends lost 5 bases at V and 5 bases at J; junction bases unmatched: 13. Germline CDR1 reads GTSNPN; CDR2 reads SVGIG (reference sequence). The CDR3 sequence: CAWAPGTGFEYGYTF. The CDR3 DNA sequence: TGTGCCTGGGCACCCGGGACAGGTTTTGAATATGGCTACACCTTC.

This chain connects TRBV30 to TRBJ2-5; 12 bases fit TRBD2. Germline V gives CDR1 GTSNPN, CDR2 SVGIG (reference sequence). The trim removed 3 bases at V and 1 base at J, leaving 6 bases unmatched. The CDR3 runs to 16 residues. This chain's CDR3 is CAWSRLLAGGQETQYF. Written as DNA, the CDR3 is TGTGCCTGGAGCCGATTACTAGCGGGAGGCCAAGAGACCCAGTACTTC.

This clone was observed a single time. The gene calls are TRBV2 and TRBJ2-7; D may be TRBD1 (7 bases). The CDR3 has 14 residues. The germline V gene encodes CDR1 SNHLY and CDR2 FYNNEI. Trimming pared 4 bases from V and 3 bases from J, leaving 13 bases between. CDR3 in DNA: TGTGCCAGCAGTGGGGGGGACAGCCTCTACGAGCAGTACTTC. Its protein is CASSGGDSLYEQYF.

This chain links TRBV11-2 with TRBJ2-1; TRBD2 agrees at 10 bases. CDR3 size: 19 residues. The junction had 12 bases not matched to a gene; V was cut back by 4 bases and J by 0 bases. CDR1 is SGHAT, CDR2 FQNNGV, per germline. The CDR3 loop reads CASSSPTSGTVSSYNEQFF. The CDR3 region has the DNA TGTGCCAGCAGCTCTCCAACTAGCGGGACCGTTAGCTCCTACAATGAGCAGTTCTTC.

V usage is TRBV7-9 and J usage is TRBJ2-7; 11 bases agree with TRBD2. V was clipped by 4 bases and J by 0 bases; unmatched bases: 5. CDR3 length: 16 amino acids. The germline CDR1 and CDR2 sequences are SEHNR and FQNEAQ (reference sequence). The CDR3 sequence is CASSSSLAGDSYEQYF. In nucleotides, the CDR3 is TGTGCCAGCAGCTCTTCACTAGCGGGAGACTCCTACGAGCAGTACTTC.

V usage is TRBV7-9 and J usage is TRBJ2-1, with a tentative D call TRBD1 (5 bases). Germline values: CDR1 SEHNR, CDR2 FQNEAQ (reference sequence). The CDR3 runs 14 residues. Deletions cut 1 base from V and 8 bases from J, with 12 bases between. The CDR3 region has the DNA TGTGCCAGCAGCTTAGACAGGATAAGGGATGAGCAGTTCTTC. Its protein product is CASSLDRIRDEQFF.

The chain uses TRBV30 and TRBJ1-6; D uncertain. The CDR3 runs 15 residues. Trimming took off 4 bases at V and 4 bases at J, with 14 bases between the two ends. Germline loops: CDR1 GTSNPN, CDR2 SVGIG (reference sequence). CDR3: CAWKLNRLYNSPLHF. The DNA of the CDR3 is TGTGCCTGGAAGCTAAACAGATTATATAATTCACCCCTCCACTTT.